These 29 T cell receptor beta chains were sequenced from one sample in a study of CD8+CD57+ T cells in acquired aplastic anemia. Profiling of TCR beta VDJ combinations and CDR3 sequences used genomic DNA as template. Via MiXCR, TCRdb re-called the reads, giving one row per CDR3 protein. Here the sample spans some 130,000 distinct CDR3 sequences, less than 45% being singletons. The source material was sorted CD4+, CD8+, or CD8+CD57+ T cells (not recorded which) from PBMCs. These receptors originate from a human donor in good health, serving as a control.

J is TRBJ1-3 and V is TRBV6-5; D perhaps matches TRBD1 (5 bases). Trimming took off 6 bases at V and 0 bases at J, with 12 bases between the two ends. CDR1 is MNHEY, CDR2 SVGAGI, per germline. The CDR3 runs to 15 residues. The CDR3 sequence is CASSSRQISGNTIYF. In DNA form, the CDR3 reads TGTGCCAGCAGCTCTCGACAGATCTCTGGAAACACCATATATTTT.

This clonotype was recorded many times. This sequence joins TRBV11-2 and TRBJ2-1; TRBD2 matches at 10 bases. The CDR3 length is 15 residues. CDR1 SGHAT and CDR2 FQNNGV come from the germline V gene. The trim removed 5 bases at V and 7 bases at J, leaving 8 bases unmatched. For the CDR3, the DNA is TGTGCCAGCAGCAGGGGGGCTAGCGGGAGTAATGAGCAGTTCTTC. Translation: CASSRGASGSNEQFF.

In regard to this clonotype: The junction and the germline gene differ at one end; a read error may be behind it. The chain uses TRBV19 and TRBJ1-4; 7 bases line up with TRBD1. Germline V lookup: CDR1 LNHDA, CDR2 SQIVND (reference sequence). CDR3 length equals 15 residues. The chain's CDR3 is CASSKNRGANEKLFF. CDR3 coding DNA: TGTGCCAGCAGTAAAAACAGGGGAGCTAATGAAAAACTGTTTTTT.

This clonotype was counted many times. The chain recombines TRBV6-5 with TRBJ1-2, with D possibly being TRBD1 (5 bases). V was cut by 5 bases and J by 0 bases, with 13 bases left in between. CDR1 MNHEY and CDR2 SVGAGI come from the germline V gene. The CDR3 extends over 15 amino acids. Here the CDR3 reads CASSTTGRANYGYTF. The CDR3 DNA sequence: TGTGCCAGCAGTACAACGGGACGAGCTAACTATGGCTACACCTTC.

About this clonotype itself: This may arise from a read error, as a much more abundant clone is one base away. The rearrangement uses TRBV11-2 and TRBJ1-2; D is perhaps TRBD1 (5 bases). The CDR3 length is 16 residues. CDR1 and CDR2 (germline): SGHAT, FQNNGV. The CDR3 loop reads CASSLDLTGPNYGHTF. The CDR3 DNA reads as TGTGCCAGCAGCTTAGATTTAACAGGACCTAACTATGGCCACACCTTC.

The chain carries TRBV5-1 and TRBJ2-1; 9 bases agree with TRBD1. The J segment lost 12 bases and the V segment lost 4 bases, leaving 5 bases of the junction unmatched. CDR1 and CDR2 (germline): SGHRS, YFSETQ. This CDR3 is built from 12 residues. The CDR3 DNA reads TGCGCCAGCAGCCCGGGACAGGGAGGGCAGTTCTTC. This gives the protein CASSPGQGGQFF.

This clonotype was seen only a few times. This sequence joins TRBV7-9 and TRBJ2-5; D ambiguous. The CDR3 loop spans 15 amino acids. V lost 7 bases, J lost 0 bases, and 15 bases lay in between. Germline V lookup: CDR1 SEHNR, CDR2 FQNEAQ (reference sequence). The CDR3 region has the DNA TGTGCCAGCACCCCTTTTTACTCGTACCAAGAGACCCAGTACTTC. This sequence encodes CASTPFYSYQETQYF.

This clonotype was observed a handful of times. A much bigger clone sits one base away, suggesting this may be a read error. V and J are TRBV12-3 or TRBV12-4 and TRBJ2-1, with TRBD2 as a possible D gene (5 bases). The CDR3 is made up of 14 amino acids. Trimming took off 8 bases at V and 8 bases at J, with 19 bases between the two ends. The CDR3 bases are TGTGCCAGCGGTGGGTGGGAACAAGCGGATGAGCAGTTCTTC. Its translation is CASGGWEQADEQFF.

This clonotype was seen at least ten times. The DNA of the CDR3 is TGTGCCAGCAGCTTATCGGTAAACACTGAAGCTTTCTTT. The encoded protein is CASSLSVNTEAFF. J is TRBJ1-1 and V is TRBV7-9, with D unresolved. V was cut by 2 bases and J by 2 bases, with 6 bases left in between. Germline lookup yields CDR1 SEHNR and CDR2 FQNEAQ (reference sequence). This CDR3 spans 13 amino acids. Filled out from reference TRBV7-9 and TRBJ1-1, the complete variable domain reads DTGVSQNPRHKITKRGQNVTFRCDPISEHNRLYWYRQTLGQGPEFLTYFQNEAQLEKSRLLSDRFSAERPKGSFSTLEIQRTEQGDSAMYLCASSLSVNTEAFFGQGTRLTVV.

This clonotype has at least ten counts. This rearrangement joins TRBV20-1 to TRBJ1-1; D unclear. V lost 2 bases to trimming and J lost 3 bases, with 13 bases between them. Germline V gene sequence: CDR1 DFQATT, CDR2 SNEGSKA (reference sequence). The CDR3 spans 14 residues. Here the CDR3 reads CSARNPGPDTEAFF. CDR3 DNA: TGCAGTGCTAGAAACCCAGGACCCGACACTGAAGCTTTCTTT.

This sequence joins TRBV15 and TRBJ1-5, with D hard to call. The germline gives CDR1 LNHNV, CDR2 YYDKDF (reference sequence). Trimming pared 0 bases from V and 14 bases from J, leaving 17 bases between. This CDR3 has 14 amino acids. For the CDR3, the DNA is TGTGCCACCAGCAGAGATCGGAAGACCCCCAATGAGCATTTT. Translation gives CATSRDRKTPNEHF. Together with reference TRBV15 and TRBJ1-5, the CDR3 gives the full variable domain: DAMVIQNPRYQVTQFGKPVTLSCSQTLNHNVMYWYQQKSSQAPKLLFHYYDKDFNNEADTPDNFQSRRPNTSFCFLDIRSPGLGDTAMYLCATSRDRKTPNEHFGDGTRLSIL.

With regard to this clonotype: Relative to the germline gene, one junction end is altered; a read error may explain this. The rearrangement uses TRBV29-1 and TRBJ2-5; maybe TRBD2 (5 bases). This CDR3 spans 12 amino acids. CDR1 is SQVTM and CDR2 is ANQGSEA in the germline V gene. The CDR3 DNA is TGCAGCGTGAGCGACCCCGGGGAGACCCAGTACTTT. Amino acids: CSVSDPGETQYF.

This clonotype appeared many times. The chain links TRBV12-3 or TRBV12-4 to TRBJ2-4; D gene uncertain. The CDR3 has 14 residues. V shed 5 bases and J shed 5 bases, with 13 bases lying between them. DNA of the CDR3: TGTGCCAGCAGTCGGCTAGAGGCCCAAAACATTCAGTACTTC. Translation: CASSRLEAQNIQYF.

Regarding this clonotype: This may arise from a read error, as a much more abundant clone is one base away. The chain recombines TRBV3-1 with TRBJ1-1; TRBD1 is a possible D gene (5 bases). V was clipped by 4 bases and J by 7 bases, with 13 bases between them. CDR1 and CDR2 (germline): LGHDT, YNNKEL (reference sequence). This CDR3 contains 13 residues. The DNA of the CDR3 is TGTGCCAGCAGCCGAGATCTTAGGGGTGAAGCTTTCTTT. It codes for CASSRDLRGEAFF. The variable domain in full, completed from reference TRBV3-1 and TRBJ1-1, reads DTAVSQTPKYLVTQMGNDKSIKCEQNLGHDTMYWYKQDSKKFLKIMFSYNNKELIINETVPNRFSPKSPDKAHLNLHINSLELGDSAVYFCASSRDLRGEAFFGQGTRLTVV.

The chain combines TRBV9 with TRBJ1-2; D is ambiguous. Germline loops: CDR1 SGDLS, CDR2 YYNGEE. V was trimmed by 0 bases and J by 7 bases, leaving 16 bases between them. The CDR3 loop spans 15 amino acids. DNA of the CDR3: TGTGCCAGCAGCGTAGATCTGGGTTCCTTTAGTGGCTACACCTTC. Its protein product is CASSVDLGSFSGYTF.

This clonotype came up many times. The chain links TRBV5-1 to TRBJ1-1; D is possibly TRBD1 (5 bases). Trimming took 3 bases from V and 0 from J, leaving 12 bases between them. CDR3 length equals 15 residues. The germline V gene has CDR1 SGHRS and CDR2 YFSETQ. CDR3 loop: CASSSGGVLNTEAFF. The CDR3 coding sequence is TGCGCCAGCAGCTCGGGGGGAGTCCTGAACACTGAAGCTTTCTTT.

This clonotype came up many times. J is TRBJ1-2 and V is TRBV3-1; D gene ambiguous. Trimming took off 0 bases at V and 7 bases at J, with 18 bases between the two ends. This CDR3 comprises 16 residues. The V gene's germline CDR1 is LGHDT and CDR2 YNNKEL (reference sequence). CDR3 amino acids: CASSQDGLERVSGYTF. As DNA, the CDR3 is TGTGCCAGCAGCCAAGATGGGCTTGAAAGGGTTTCTGGCTACACCTTC.

V usage is TRBV10-3 and J usage is TRBJ2-7, with D perhaps TRBD1 (6 bases). Trimming took off 2 bases at V and 6 bases at J, with 8 bases between the two ends. CDR1 ENHRY and CDR2 SYGVKD come from the germline V gene. The CDR3 runs to 12 residues. CDR3 region: CAISEGRGEQYF. CDR3 coding DNA: TGTGCCATCAGTGAGGGCAGGGGCGAGCAGTACTTC.

This clonotype was observed at least ten times. This chain links TRBV7-2 with TRBJ1-6; 7 nucleotides align to TRBD1. The CDR3 has 14 residues. V was clipped by 5 bases and J by 9 bases; unmatched bases: 7. Germline lookup yields CDR1 SGHTA and CDR2 FQGNSA. The CDR3 nucleotides are TGTGCCAGCAGCCCGACAGGGAGTACTTCACCCCTCCACTTT. It encodes CASSPTGSTSPLHF.

J is TRBJ2-7 and V is TRBV2; TRBD2 is a possible D gene (6 bases). CDR3 length: 14 residues. V was pared by 2 bases and J by 4 bases, with 12 bases between. CDR1 and CDR2 (germline): SNHLY, FYNNEI. Here the CDR3 reads CASSERGRLYEQYF. As DNA, the CDR3 is TGTGCCAGCAGTGAACGGGGGAGGCTTTACGAGCAGTACTTC.

This clonotype appeared many times. This chain links TRBV12-3 or TRBV12-4 with TRBJ1-6; 7 bases fit TRBD1. The V segment lost 5 bases and the J segment 9 bases; nucleotides outside the gene matches: 10. CDR3 length equals 15 residues. CDR3 nucleotide sequence: TGTGCCAGCAGTCCGGCCGGGACAGAGGGTTCACCCCTCCACTTT. This codes for CASSPAGTEGSPLHF.

This clonotype was recorded many times. This sequence joins TRBV20-1 and TRBJ1-1; D gene uncertain. This CDR3 is built from 11 residues. CDR1 and CDR2 from the germline V gene are DFQATT and SNEGSKA (reference sequence). V was cut by 3 bases and J by 12 bases, with 14 bases left in between. In DNA form, the CDR3 reads TGCAGTGCTAGCTCCCGGGATAGGACTTTCTTT. This sequence encodes CSASSRDRTFF.

This clonotype has at least ten counts. V is TRBV5-4 and J is TRBJ2-1, with 8 bases that match TRBD2. With V trimmed by 4 bases and J by 7 bases, 13 bases remained unmatched. There are 16 residues in the CDR3. Germline V lookup: CDR1 SGHNT, CDR2 YYREEE (reference sequence). Written as DNA, the CDR3 is TGTGCCAGCAGCGATCCCAGCGGGAGAGTGGATAATGAGCAGTTCTTC. As protein: CASSDPSGRVDNEQFF.

Many counts were recorded for this clonotype. The rearrangement uses TRBV5-5 and TRBJ2-7; D unresolved. Trimming took 2 bases from V and 0 from J, leaving 9 bases between them. Germline CDR1 is SGHKS and CDR2 is YYEKEE (reference sequence). This CDR3 has 14 amino acids. The CDR3 here is CASSFLFSSYEQYF. CDR3 in DNA: TGTGCCAGCAGCTTCCTTTTCTCCTCCTACGAGCAGTACTTC.

The chain has TRBV15 and TRBJ1-2; 7 bases match TRBD1. V lost 5 bases, J lost 8 bases, and 8 bases stayed unmatched. CDR1 is LNHNV, CDR2 YYDKDF, per germline (reference sequence). This CDR3 is built from 13 residues. CDR3 sequence reads: CATSPQGDYGYTF. In DNA form, the CDR3 reads TGTGCCACCAGCCCGCAGGGGGATTACGGCTACACCTTC. The complete variable domain, with remaining parts taken from reference TRBV15 and TRBJ1-2, reads DAMVIQNPRYQVTQFGKPVTLSCSQTLNHNVMYWYQQKSSQAPKLLFHYYDKDFNNEADTPDNFQSRRPNTSFCFLDIRSPGLGDTAMYLCATSPQGDYGYTFGSGTRLTVV.

There are a few counts of this clonotype. This chain connects TRBV15 to TRBJ2-3, with a weak D call TRBD1 (5 bases). This CDR3 has 15 residues. In germline, CDR1 is LNHNV, CDR2 YYDKDF (reference sequence). Trimming took off 0 bases at V and 3 bases at J, with 10 bases between the two ends. This chain's CDR3 is CATSRDVRATDTQYF. DNA of the CDR3: TGTGCCACCAGCAGAGATGTCAGGGCAACAGATACGCAGTATTTT.

As for this clonotype: This may stem from a read error, because a much larger clone lies one nucleotide away. V and J are TRBV12-3 or TRBV12-4 and TRBJ1-1, with 7 bases identical to TRBD1. J lost 6 bases, V lost 2 bases, and 9 bases had no gene match. The CDR3 contains 15 residues. CDR3 DNA: TGTGCCAGCAGTTTAACGACAGGGTCATACTCTGAAGCTTTCTTT. Its translation is CASSLTTGSYSEAFF.

In its sample, this clonotype was seen many times. The V call is TRBV29-1, the J call TRBJ1-2, with unresolved D. This CDR3 is 12 amino acids long. Germline V gives CDR1 SQVTM, CDR2 ANQGSEA. V was cut by 6 bases and J by 2 bases, with 10 bases left in between. CDR3: CSVRIPNYGYTF. In nucleotides, the CDR3 is TGCAGCGTCAGAATCCCCAACTATGGCTACACCTTC. The full variable domain, in which reference TRBV29-1 and TRBJ1-2 provide the parts outside the CDR3, is SAVISQKPSRDICQRGTSLTIQCQVDSQVTMMFWYRQQPGQSLTLIATANQGSEATYESGFVIDKFPISRPNLTFSTLTVSNMSPEDSSIYLCSVRIPNYGYTFGSGTRLTVV.

This sequence joins TRBV19 and TRBJ2-5; 11 nucleotides match TRBD1. The CDR3 consists of 15 residues. The germline CDR1 and CDR2 sequences are LNHDA and SQIVND (reference sequence). The V and J ends lost 4 bases and 5 bases, in that order; junction bases with no gene match: 6. The CDR3 DNA is TGTGCCAGTAGTAGGACAGGGGGCGAAGAGGAGACCCAGTACTTC. Amino acids: CASSRTGGEEETQYF.